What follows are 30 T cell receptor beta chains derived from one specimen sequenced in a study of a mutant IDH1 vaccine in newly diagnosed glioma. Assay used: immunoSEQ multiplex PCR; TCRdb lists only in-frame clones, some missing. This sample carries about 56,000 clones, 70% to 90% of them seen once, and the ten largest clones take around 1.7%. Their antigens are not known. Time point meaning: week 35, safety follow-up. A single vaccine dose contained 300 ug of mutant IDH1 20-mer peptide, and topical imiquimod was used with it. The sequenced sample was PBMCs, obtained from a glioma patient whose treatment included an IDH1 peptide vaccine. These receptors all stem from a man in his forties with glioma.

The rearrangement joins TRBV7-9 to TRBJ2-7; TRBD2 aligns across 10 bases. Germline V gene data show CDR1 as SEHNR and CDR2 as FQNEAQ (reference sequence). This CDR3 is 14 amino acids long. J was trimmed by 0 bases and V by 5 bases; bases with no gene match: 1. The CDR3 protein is CASSPSGSSYEQYF. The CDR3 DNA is TGTGCCAGCAGCCCTAGCGGGAGCTCCTACGAGCAGTACTTC.

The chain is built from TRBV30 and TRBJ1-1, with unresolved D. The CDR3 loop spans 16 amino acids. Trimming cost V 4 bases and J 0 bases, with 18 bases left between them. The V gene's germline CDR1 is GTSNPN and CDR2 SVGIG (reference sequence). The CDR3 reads CAWILLDRHLNTEAFF. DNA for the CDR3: TGTGCCTGGATTCTGTTGGACCGACACCTGAACACTGAAGCTTTCTTT.

The CDR3, as DNA: TGTGCCAGCAGCCAGGACAGGGTGGAACATGGCTACACCTTC. This translates into CASSQDRVEHGYTF. V usage is TRBV4-2 and J usage is TRBJ1-2; 8 bases align to TRBD1. The V segment lost 3 bases and the J segment 6 bases; nucleotides outside the gene matches: 6. This CDR3 is 14 amino acids long. Germline values: CDR1 LGHNA, CDR2 YNFKEQ.

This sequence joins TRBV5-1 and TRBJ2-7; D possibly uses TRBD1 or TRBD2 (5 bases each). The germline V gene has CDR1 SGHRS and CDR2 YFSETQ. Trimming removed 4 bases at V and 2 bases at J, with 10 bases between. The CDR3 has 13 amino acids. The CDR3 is CASSPGPTYEQYF. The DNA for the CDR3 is TGCGCCAGCAGCCCGGGACCAACCTACGAGCAGTACTTC.

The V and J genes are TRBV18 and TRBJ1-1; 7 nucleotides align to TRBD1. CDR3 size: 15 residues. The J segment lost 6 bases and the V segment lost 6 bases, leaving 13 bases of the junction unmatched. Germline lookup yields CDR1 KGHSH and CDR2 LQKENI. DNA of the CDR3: TGTGCCAGCTCGCCGAACAGGGGCGGAGTGGCTGAAGCTTTCTTT. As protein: CASSPNRGGVAEAFF.

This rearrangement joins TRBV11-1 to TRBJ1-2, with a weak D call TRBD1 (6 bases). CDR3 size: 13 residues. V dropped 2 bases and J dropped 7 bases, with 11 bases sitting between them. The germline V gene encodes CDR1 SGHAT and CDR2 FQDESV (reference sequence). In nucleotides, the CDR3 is TGTGCCAGCAGCTTAAGTCTACAGGGTGGCTACACCTTC. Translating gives CASSLSLQGGYTF.

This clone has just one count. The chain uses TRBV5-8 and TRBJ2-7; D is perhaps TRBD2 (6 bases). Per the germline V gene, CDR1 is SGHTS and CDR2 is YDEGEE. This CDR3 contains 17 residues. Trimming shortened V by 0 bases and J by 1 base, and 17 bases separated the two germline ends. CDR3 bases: TGTGCCAGCAGCTTGGAGGAGGGGAGACTTATATCCTACGAGCAGTACTTC. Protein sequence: CASSLEEGRLISYEQYF.

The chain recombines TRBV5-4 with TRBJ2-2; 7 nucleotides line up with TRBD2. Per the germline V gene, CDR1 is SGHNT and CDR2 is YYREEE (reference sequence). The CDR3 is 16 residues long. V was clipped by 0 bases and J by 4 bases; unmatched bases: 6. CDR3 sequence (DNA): TGTGCCAGCAGCTTGGGGGAGGGATGGTCCACCGGGGAGCTGTTTTTT. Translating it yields CASSLGEGWSTGELFF.

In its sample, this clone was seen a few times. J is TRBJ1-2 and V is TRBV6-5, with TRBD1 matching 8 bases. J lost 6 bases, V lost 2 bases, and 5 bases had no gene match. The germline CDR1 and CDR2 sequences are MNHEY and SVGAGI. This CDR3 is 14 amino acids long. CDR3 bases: TGTGCCAGCAGTTACATACAGGGGGAGGATGGCTACACCTTC. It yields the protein CASSYIQGEDGYTF.

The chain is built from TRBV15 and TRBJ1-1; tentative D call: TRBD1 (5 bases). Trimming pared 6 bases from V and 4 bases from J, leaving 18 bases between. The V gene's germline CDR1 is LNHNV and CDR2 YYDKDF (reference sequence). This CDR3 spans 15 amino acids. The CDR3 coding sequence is TGTGCCACCAGTTTCGGGGGGTCGGGGGGCACTGAAGCTTTCTTT. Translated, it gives CATSFGGSGGTEAFF.

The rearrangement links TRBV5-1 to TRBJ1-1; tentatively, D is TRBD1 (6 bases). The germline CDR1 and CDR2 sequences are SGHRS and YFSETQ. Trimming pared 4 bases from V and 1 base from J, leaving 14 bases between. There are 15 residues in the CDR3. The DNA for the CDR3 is TGCGCCAGCAGCCAAATCCAGGGGAGGAACACTGAAGCTTTCTTT. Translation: CASSQIQGRNTEAFF.

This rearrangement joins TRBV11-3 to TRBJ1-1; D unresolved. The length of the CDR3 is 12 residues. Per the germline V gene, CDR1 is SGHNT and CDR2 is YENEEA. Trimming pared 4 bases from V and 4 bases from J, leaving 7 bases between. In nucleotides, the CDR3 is TGTGCCAGCAGCTCGGATGGCACTGAAGCTTTCTTT. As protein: CASSSDGTEAFF.

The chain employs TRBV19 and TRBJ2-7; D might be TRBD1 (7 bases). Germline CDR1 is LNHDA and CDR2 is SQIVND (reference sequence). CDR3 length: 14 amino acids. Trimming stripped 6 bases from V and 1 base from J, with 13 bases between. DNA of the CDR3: TGTGCCAGTAGGGCGGGGACAGCATCCTACGAGCAGTACTTC. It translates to CASRAGTASYEQYF. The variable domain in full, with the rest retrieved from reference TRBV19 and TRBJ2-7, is DGGITQSPKYLFRKEGQNVTLSCEQNLNHDAMYWYRQDPGQGLRLIYYSQIVNDFQKGDIAEGYSVSREKKESFPLTVTSAQKNPTAFYLCASRAGTASYEQYFGPGTRLTVT.

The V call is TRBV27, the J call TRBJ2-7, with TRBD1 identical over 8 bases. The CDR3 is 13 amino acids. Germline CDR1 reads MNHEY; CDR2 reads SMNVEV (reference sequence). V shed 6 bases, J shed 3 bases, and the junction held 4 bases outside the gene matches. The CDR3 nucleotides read TGTGCCAGCAGCCGGGGACAGGACTACGAGCAGTACTTC. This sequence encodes CASSRGQDYEQYF.

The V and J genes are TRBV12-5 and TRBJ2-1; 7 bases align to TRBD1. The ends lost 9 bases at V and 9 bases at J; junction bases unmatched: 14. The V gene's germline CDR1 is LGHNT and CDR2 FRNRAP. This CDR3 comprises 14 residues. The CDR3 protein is CASRQGLLIGEQFF. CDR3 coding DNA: TGTGCTAGCAGACAGGGTTTGTTAATTGGTGAGCAGTTCTTC.

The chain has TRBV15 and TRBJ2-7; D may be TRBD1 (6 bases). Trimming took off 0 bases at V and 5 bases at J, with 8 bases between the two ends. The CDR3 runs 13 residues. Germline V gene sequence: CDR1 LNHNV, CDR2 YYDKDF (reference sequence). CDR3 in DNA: TGTGCCACCAGCAGAGACAGGGGAAACGAGCAGTACTTC. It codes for CATSRDRGNEQYF.

The CDR3 is CAISESGKGDSHIQYF. CDR3 nucleotides: TGTGCCATCAGTGAGTCGGGGAAGGGGGATTCGCACATTCAGTACTTC. V is TRBV10-3 and J is TRBJ2-4; D perhaps matches TRBD1 (6 bases). Germline CDR1 and CDR2: ENHRY and SYGVKD. The CDR3 sequence is 16 residues long. The V end was cut by 0 bases, the J end by 8 bases, with 17 bases between.

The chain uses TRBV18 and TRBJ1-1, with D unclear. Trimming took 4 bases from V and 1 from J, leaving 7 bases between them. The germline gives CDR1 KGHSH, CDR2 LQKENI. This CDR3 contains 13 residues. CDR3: CASSLSANTEAFF. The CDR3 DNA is TGTGCCAGCTCACTTTCCGCGAACACTGAAGCTTTCTTT.

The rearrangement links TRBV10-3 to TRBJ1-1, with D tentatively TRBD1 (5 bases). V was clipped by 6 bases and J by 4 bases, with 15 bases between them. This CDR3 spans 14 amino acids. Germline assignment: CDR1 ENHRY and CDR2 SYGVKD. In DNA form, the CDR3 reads TGTGCCATCAGGAACGATTGGGGGGGCACTGAAGCTTTCTTT. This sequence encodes CAIRNDWGGTEAFF.

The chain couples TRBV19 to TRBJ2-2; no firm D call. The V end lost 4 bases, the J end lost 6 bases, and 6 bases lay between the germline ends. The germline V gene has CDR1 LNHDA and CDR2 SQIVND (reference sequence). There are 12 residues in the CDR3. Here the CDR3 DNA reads TGTGCCAGTAGTAGCCTGGCCGGGGAGCTGTTTTTT. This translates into CASSSLAGELFF. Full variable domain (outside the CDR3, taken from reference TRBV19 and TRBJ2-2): DGGITQSPKYLFRKEGQNVTLSCEQNLNHDAMYWYRQDPGQGLRLIYYSQIVNDFQKGDIAEGYSVSREKKESFPLTVTSAQKNPTAFYLCASSSLAGELFFGEGSRLTVL.

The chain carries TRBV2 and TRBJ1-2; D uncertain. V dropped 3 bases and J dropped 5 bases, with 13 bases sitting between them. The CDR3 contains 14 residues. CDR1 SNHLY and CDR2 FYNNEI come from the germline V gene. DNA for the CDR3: TGTGCCAGCAGTGATTGGGTCTCCCTTTATGGCTACACCTTC. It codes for CASSDWVSLYGYTF.

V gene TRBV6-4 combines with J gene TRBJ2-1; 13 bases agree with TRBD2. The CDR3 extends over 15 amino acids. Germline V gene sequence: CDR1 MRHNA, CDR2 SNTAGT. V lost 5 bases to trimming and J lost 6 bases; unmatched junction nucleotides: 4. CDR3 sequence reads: CASSRTSGSVNEQFF. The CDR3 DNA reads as TGTGCCAGCAGTAGGACTAGCGGGAGCGTCAATGAGCAGTTCTTC.

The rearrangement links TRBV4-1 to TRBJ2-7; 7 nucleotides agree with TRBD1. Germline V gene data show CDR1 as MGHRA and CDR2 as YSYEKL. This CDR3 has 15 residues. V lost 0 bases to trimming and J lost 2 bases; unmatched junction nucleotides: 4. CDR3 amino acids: CASSQDLQGTYEQYF. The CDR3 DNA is TGCGCCAGCAGCCAAGATCTACAGGGGACCTACGAGCAGTACTTC.

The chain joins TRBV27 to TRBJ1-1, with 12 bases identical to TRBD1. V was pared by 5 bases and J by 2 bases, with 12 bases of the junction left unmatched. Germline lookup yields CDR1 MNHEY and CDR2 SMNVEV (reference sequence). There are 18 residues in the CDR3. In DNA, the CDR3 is TGTGCCAGCAGTCCAAGTTTGGGACAGGGGGCCTTAAACACTGAAGCTTTCTTT. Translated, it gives CASSPSLGQGALNTEAFF.

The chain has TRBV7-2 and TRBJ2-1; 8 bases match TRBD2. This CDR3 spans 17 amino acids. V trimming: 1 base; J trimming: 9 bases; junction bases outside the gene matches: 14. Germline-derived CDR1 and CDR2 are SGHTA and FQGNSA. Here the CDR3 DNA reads TGTGCCAGCAGCTTAGTGGCCTATCGGGAGGGGAGGGGTGAGCAGTTCTTC. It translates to CASSLVAYREGRGEQFF.

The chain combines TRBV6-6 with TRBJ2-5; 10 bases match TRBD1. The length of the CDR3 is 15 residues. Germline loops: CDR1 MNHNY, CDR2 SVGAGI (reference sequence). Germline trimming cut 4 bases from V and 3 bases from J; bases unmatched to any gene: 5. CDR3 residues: CASSSPGQGEETQYF. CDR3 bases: TGTGCCAGCAGTTCCCCCGGACAGGGGGAAGAGACCCAGTACTTC.

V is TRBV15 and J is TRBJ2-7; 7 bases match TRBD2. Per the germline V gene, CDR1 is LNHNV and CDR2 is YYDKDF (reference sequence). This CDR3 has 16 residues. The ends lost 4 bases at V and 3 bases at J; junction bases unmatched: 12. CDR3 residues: CATSTYPSGIGYEQYF. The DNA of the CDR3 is TGTGCCACCAGCACCTACCCGAGCGGGATAGGCTACGAGCAGTACTTC.

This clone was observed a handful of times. The DNA of the CDR3 is TGTGCCAGCTCGAAGGGGGGTAGCGGGACACGAGAGCAGTACTTC. Translated: CASSKGGSGTREQYF. The chain combines TRBV5-4 with TRBJ2-7; 8 bases line up with TRBD2. With 7 bases clipped from V and 7 bases from J, the junction kept 16 bases outside the gene matches. Per the germline V gene, CDR1 is SGHNT and CDR2 is YYREEE (reference sequence). CDR3 length equals 15 residues.

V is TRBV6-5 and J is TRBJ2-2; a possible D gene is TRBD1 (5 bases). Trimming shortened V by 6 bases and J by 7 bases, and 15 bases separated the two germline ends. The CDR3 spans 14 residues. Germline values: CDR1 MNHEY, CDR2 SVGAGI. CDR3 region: CASRRDLTDGELFF. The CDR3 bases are TGTGCCAGCAGACGAGACCTGACAGACGGGGAGCTGTTTTTT.

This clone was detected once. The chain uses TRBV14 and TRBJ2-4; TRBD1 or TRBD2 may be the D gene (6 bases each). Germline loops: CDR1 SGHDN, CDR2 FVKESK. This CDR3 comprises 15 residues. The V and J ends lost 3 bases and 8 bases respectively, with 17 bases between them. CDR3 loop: CASSQIGGRFDIQYF. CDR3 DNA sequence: TGTGCCAGCAGCCAGATAGGGGGGAGGTTTGACATTCAGTACTTC.